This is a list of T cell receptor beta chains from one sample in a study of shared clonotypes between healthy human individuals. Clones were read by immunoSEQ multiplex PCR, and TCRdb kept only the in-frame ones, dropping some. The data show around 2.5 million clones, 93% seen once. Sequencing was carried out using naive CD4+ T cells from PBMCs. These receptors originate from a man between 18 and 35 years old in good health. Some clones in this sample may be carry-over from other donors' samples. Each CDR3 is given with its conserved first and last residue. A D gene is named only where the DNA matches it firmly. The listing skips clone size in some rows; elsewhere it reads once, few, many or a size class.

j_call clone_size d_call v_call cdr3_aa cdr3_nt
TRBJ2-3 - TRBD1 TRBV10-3 CAISADRGADTQYF TGTGCCATCAGTGCGGACAGGGGGGCAGATACGCAGTATTTT
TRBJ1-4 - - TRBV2 CASTSGYNEKLFF TGTGCCAGCACGTCGGGTTATAATGAAAAACTGTTTTTT
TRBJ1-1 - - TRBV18 CASSPNLMGSTEAFF TGTGCCAGCTCACCTAATCTAATGGGAAGCACTGAAGCTTTCTTT
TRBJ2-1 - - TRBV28 CASSPIQGRGGNEQFF TGTGCCAGCAGTCCCATACAGGGACGCGGTGGGAATGAGCAGTTCTTC
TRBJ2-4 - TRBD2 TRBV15 CATSRRGGAKNIQYF TGTGCCACCAGCAGACGGGGAGGGGCCAAAAACATTCAGTACTTC
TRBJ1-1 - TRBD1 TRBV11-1 CASSLVRGAEAFF TGTGCCAGCAGCTTAGTCAGGGGGGCTGAAGCTTTCTTT
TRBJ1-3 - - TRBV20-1 CSAREYGTIYF TGCAGTGCTAGAGAGTACGGCACCATATATTTT
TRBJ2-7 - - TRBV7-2 CASSLRFVGHEQYF TGTGCCAGCAGCTTGAGATTTGTCGGGCACGAGCAGTACTTC
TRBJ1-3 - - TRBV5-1 CASSFLTGSGNTIYF TGCGCCAGCAGCTTCCTAACAGGCTCTGGAAACACCATATATTTT
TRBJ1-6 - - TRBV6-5 CASSGPGHKSSPLHF TGTGCCAGCAGTGGGCCGGGACACAAGAGTTCACCCCTCCACTTT
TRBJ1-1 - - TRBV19 CASSISGLGTEAFF TGTGCCAGTAGTATCTCAGGGTTGGGCACTGAAGCTTTCTTT
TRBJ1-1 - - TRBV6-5 CASSYSSLDYTEAFF TGTGCCAGCAGTTACTCGAGCCTCGACTACACTGAAGCTTTCTTT
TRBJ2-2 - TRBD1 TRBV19 CASSTRQGSNTGELFF TGTGCCAGTAGTACCAGACAGGGGTCCAACACCGGGGAGCTGTTTTTT
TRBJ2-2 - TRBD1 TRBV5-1 CASSLFVAGTANTGELFF TGCGCCAGCAGCTTATTTGTGGCCGGGACAGCGAATACCGGGGAGCTGTTTTTT
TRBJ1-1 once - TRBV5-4 CASSHDRNTEAFF TGTGCCAGCAGCCATGACAGGAACACTGAAGCTTTCTTT
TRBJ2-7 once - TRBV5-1 CASSSMTDLSHEQYF TGCGCCAGCAGCTCGATGACGGATCTCTCCCACGAGCAGTACTTC
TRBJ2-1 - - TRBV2 CASKRQLLSSYNEQFF TGTGCCAGCAAGCGGCAGCTTTTATCCTCCTACAATGAGCAGTTCTTC
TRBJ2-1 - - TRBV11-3 CASSLEGEEQFF TGTGCCAGCAGCTTAGAGGGGGAGGAGCAGTTCTTC
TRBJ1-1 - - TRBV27 CASSPLGPRMNTEAFF TGTGCCAGCAGTCCCCTGGGACCGCGAATGAACACTGAAGCTTTCTTT
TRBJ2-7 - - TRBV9 CASSVPTGSLSYEQYF TGTGCCAGCAGCGTCCCCACAGGGTCCCTCTCCTACGAGCAGTACTTC
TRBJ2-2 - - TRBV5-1 CASSLLGFSGELFF TGCGCCAGCAGCTTGTTGGGGTTCTCCGGGGAGCTGTTTTTT
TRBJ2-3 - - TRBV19 CASSPRTDTQYF TGTGCCAGTAGTCCCAGGACAGATACGCAGTATTTT
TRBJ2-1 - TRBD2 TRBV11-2 CASSLNRLAVINEQFF TGTGCCAGCAGCCTCAACCGGCTAGCGGTGATCAATGAGCAGTTCTTC
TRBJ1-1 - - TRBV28 CASSLWVAENTEAFF TGTGCCAGCAGTTTATGGGTAGCGGAGAACACTGAAGCTTTCTTT
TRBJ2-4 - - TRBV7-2 CASSLRGPENIQYF TGTGCCAGCAGTCTGAGGGGACCCGAAAACATTCAGTACTTC
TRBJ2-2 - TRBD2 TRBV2 CALRLAGVNTGELFF TGTGCCCTTCGGTTAGCGGGAGTTAACACCGGGGAGCTGTTTTTT
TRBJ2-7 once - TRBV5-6 CASSRSPYEQYF TGTGCCAGCAGCCGTAGTCCCTACGAGCAGTACTTC
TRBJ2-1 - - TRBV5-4 CASSLGGMAGVNYNEQFF TGTGCCAGCAGCTTGGGGGGCATGGCGGGTGTAAACTACAATGAGCAGTTCTTC
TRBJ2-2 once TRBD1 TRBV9 CASSPRDRRPWAPGELFF TGTGCCAGCAGCCCCCGGGACAGGCGACCCTGGGCTCCCGGGGAGCTGTTTTTT
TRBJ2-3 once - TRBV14 CASSQGVGTQYF TGTGCCAGCAGCCAAGGAGTGGGGACGCAGTATTTT
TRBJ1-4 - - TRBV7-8 CASSLVGVGTGGALFF TGTGCCAGCAGCTTAGTGGGGGTAGGGACGGGAGGTGCACTGTTTTTT
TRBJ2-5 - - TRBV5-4 CASSSGLERTGPEYF TGTGCCAGCAGTTCCGGACTAGAAAGGACAGGGCCCGAGTACTTC
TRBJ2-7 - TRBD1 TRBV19 CASSPRTGEDEQYF TGTGCCAGTAGTCCACGGACAGGGGAAGACGAGCAGTACTTC
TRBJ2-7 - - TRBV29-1 CSVIREYEQYF TGCAGCGTGATCCGGGAGTACGAGCAGTACTTC
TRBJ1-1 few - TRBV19 CASSTPRRGRGSEAFF TGTGCCAGTAGTACCCCTCGCCGGGGAAGAGGATCTGAAGCTTTCTTT
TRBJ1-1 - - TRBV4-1 CASSSWAARSTEAFF TGCGCCAGCAGCTCTTGGGCGGCCAGGTCGACTGAAGCTTTCTTT
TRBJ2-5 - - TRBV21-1 CASSKNLRRRVETQYF TGTGCCAGCAGCAAAAACCTCCGGCGTAGGGTGGAGACCCAGTACTTC
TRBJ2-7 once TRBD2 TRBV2 CASRVDLAGALYEQYF TGTGCCAGCAGGGTAGATCTAGCGGGAGCTCTCTACGAGCAGTACTTC
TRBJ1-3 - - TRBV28 CASSLFGGSPNTIYF TGTGCCAGCAGTTTATTTGGCGGCAGCCCAAACACCATATATTTT
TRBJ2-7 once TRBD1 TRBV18 CASSPGQGPYEQYF TGTGCCAGCTCACCAGGACAGGGCCCTTACGAGCAGTACTTC
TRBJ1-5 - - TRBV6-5 CASSYSTGRQPQHF TGTGCCAGCAGTTACTCGACAGGTCGGCAGCCCCAGCATTTT
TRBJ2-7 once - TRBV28 CASSTANPYEQYF TGTGCCAGCAGTACGGCCAACCCCTACGAGCAGTACTTC
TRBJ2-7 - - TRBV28 CASSLRAGASGPYEQYF TGTGCCAGCAGTCTACGCGCGGGGGCTAGCGGCCCGTACGAGCAGTACTTC
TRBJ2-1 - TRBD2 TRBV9 CASSEGPLGLAGDEQFF TGTGCCAGCAGCGAGGGTCCCCTGGGACTAGCGGGTGATGAGCAGTTCTTC
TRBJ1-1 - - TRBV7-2 CASSPINRRYEAFF TGTGCCAGCAGCCCAATTAATAGACGGTATGAAGCTTTCTTT